One sample yielded the 8 T cell receptor beta chains listed below, sequenced in a study of shared clonotypes between healthy human individuals. Produced via immunoSEQ multiplex PCR; TCRdb's table is partial and in-frame only. The sample consists of some 680,000 clones, 73% of them appearing once. The sequenced sample was memory CD4+ T cells sorted from blood. The subset denotes: CD45RA-negative fraction. These receptors came from a woman in her twenties or thirties in good health.

The chain employs TRBV19 and TRBJ2-1, with D possibly matching TRBD2 (6 bases). Trimming left V 5 bases short and J 4 bases short, with 12 bases between. The germline CDR1 and CDR2 sequences are LNHDA and SQIVND (reference sequence). This CDR3 contains 14 residues. CDR3 DNA: TGTGCCAGTAGTGAGGGACTGCGTTACAATGAGCAGTTCTTC. It is translated as CASSEGLRYNEQFF.

The V and J genes are TRBV18 and TRBJ2-6, with D unresolved. V dropped 3 bases and J dropped 3 bases, with 6 bases sitting between them. Germline V gives CDR1 KGHSH, CDR2 LQKENI. The CDR3 has 14 amino acids. This CDR3 reads CASSPQFGANVLTF. The CDR3 DNA reads as TGTGCCAGCTCACCTCAGTTTGGGGCCAACGTCCTGACTTTC.

The chain links TRBV9 to TRBJ2-1; 9 bases line up with TRBD2. The V gene's germline CDR1 is SGDLS and CDR2 YYNGEE. The CDR3 contains 15 residues. The V and J ends lost 0 bases and 5 bases, in that order; junction bases with no gene match: 3. In DNA form, the CDR3 reads TGTGCCAGCAGCGTAGTGGGCGGGAGGGACAATGAGCAGTTCTTC. This codes for CASSVVGGRDNEQFF.

The rearrangement uses TRBV6-1 and TRBJ1-2, with 7 bases that match TRBD1. Germline assignment: CDR1 MNHNS and CDR2 SASEGT. The CDR3 contains 15 residues. V gave up 2 bases and J gave up 7 bases; unmatched junction bases: 10. This CDR3 reads CASSEPLQGDSGYTF. CDR3 coding DNA: TGTGCCAGCAGTGAACCTCTTCAGGGGGACAGTGGCTACACCTTC.

The chain combines TRBV27 with TRBJ2-1; 8 bases fit TRBD2. CDR1 is MNHEY and CDR2 is SMNVEV in the germline V gene (reference sequence). J lost 0 bases, V lost 4 bases, and 5 bases had no gene match. The CDR3 has 16 residues. CDR3 amino acids: CASSSIAGISYNEQFF. The DNA for the CDR3 is TGTGCCAGCAGTTCAATAGCGGGAATCTCCTACAATGAGCAGTTCTTC.

The sample holds one count of this clone. The V and J genes are TRBV10-1 and TRBJ2-7, with TRBD1 matching 8 bases. V shed 6 bases, J shed 7 bases, and the junction held 5 bases outside the gene matches. This CDR3 is built from 12 residues. The germline V gene has CDR1 WNHNN and CDR2 SYGVQD (reference sequence). CDR3: CASSATGGEQYF. The CDR3 bases are TGCGCCAGCAGCGCCACAGGGGGAGAGCAGTACTTC.

This clone has more than one count but fewer than ten. This chain links TRBV2 with TRBJ1-2, with a tentative D call TRBD1 (5 bases). The ends were cut back, 7 bases at V and 8 bases at J, with 20 bases in the middle. The germline gives CDR1 SNHLY, CDR2 FYNNEI. The CDR3 length is 14 residues. The DNA of the CDR3 is TGTGCCAGCAAGGGCGAGACCTGGACAAGAGGCTACACCTTC. This sequence encodes CASKGETWTRGYTF.

CDR3 amino acids: CASSMDSQAYNEQFF. CDR3 bases: TGCGCCAGCAGCATGGACAGTCAAGCCTACAATGAGCAGTTCTTC. The chain carries TRBV5-1 and TRBJ2-1; possible D gene TRBD1, 6 bases. Deletions cut 4 bases from V and 2 bases from J, with 13 bases between. The germline V gene encodes CDR1 SGHRS and CDR2 YFSETQ. The CDR3 length is 15 residues. The whole variable domain, filled in from reference TRBV5-1 and TRBJ2-1, reads KAGVTQTPRYLIKTRGQQVTLSCSPISGHRSVSWYQQTPGQGLQFLFEYFSETQRNKGNFPGRFSGRQFSNSRSEMNVSTLELGDSALYLCASSMDSQAYNEQFFGPGTRLTVL.